This T cell receptor beta chain was recovered during a study of blood T cell repertoires in COVID-19. Study at large: Sites across the United States, Italy and Spain contributed samples from acute and convalescent COVID-19. T cells, B-cell-depleted T cells, or PBMCs supplied cDNA or gDNA.

The length of the CDR3 is 15 residues. V was cut by 0 bases and J by 4 bases, with 14 bases left in between. CDR1 SGHNT and CDR2 YYREEE come from the germline V gene (reference sequence). As handled by the study authors: Reference gene primer amplification in the assay estimated nucleated cell counts. Sequencing used immunoSEQ multiplex PCR; TCRdb keeps in-frame clones, though not all of them. The V and J calls and clone size come from that table; D and trimming were worked out from the DNA. Of under 80,000 clones in the sample, approximately 80% were seen once. The sequenced sample consisted of peripheral blood. J is TRBJ2-7 and V is TRBV5-4; D is possibly TRBD2 (6 bases). This TCR derives from a woman older than 75 with active or convalescent COVID-19. The CDR3 DNA is TGTGCCAGCAGCTTGGGGAGGGGCGCTTCTTACGAGCAGTACTTC. Protein: CASSLGRGASYEQYF.